This TCR beta chain is drawn from a study of cytomegalovirus exposure and HLA in healthy donors. Study results and limitations: Later genetic work tied a missense DCLRE1C variant to beta-chain V and J trimming. For presence/absence analyses, sequencing depth was assumed to be roughly uniform across donors.

The PCR used 60 Vbeta and 13 Jbeta primers. In the authors' methods: Later work found 65 million to 90 million unique TCR beta chains, with roughly 11 million shared. This table comes from immunoSEQ multiplex PCR, and its TCRdb copy is limited to in-frame clones, with some not included. D and trimming come from the DNA, and the V and J calls and clone size come from that table. Of some 170,000 clones listed, around 75% were seen once; the top ten hold 2.9%. Germline trimming cut 2 bases from V and 3 bases from J; bases unmatched to any gene: 14. Germline CDR1 is MNHEY and CDR2 is SMNVEV (reference sequence). The CDR3 loop spans 18 amino acids. This clone was picked up a small number of times. Its specificity is unknown.

The TCR comes from a female donor in good health and CMV-seronegative. Input material: PBMCs. This sequence joins TRBV27 and TRBJ1-1; the match to TRBD1 covers 8 bases. Here the CDR3 reads CASSLVSRGRGKDTEAFF. In nucleotides, the CDR3 is TGTGCCAGCAGTTTAGTGAGCAGGGGGCGGGGTAAGGACACTGAAGCTTTCTTT.